This T cell receptor beta chain was identified during a study of CD8 T cells in ankylosing spondylitis. Making the TCR beta libraries involved quantitative 5'-RACE with molecular barcodes. TCRdb itself ran the 5' RACE reads through MiXCR, one entry per CDR3 protein. Of some 250,000 distinct CDR3 sequences in the sample, about 24% were seen once. Study-wide findings and caveats: Researchers reportedly found disease-linked clones significantly enriched in matched ankylosing spondylitis synovial fluid. Blood of patients with ankylosing spondylitis appeared to be characterized by a TCR beta motif of eight highly homologous variants. Some motif variants were previously reported in reactive arthritis synovial fluid and blood.

This clonotype was detected many times. What it binds is unknown. The CDR3 consists of 16 residues. The V and J ends lost 3 bases and 3 bases, in that order; junction bases with no gene match: 5. CDR1 is LGHNA, CDR2 YNFKEQ, per germline. Sequencing used blood, either unsorted or a sorted T cell fraction (not recorded which). The sequence came from a male donor with ankylosing spondylitis or in good health (not recorded which). This chain links TRBV4-2 with TRBJ2-1, with 10 bases aligning to TRBD2. The DNA for the CDR3 is TGTGCCAGCAGCCAGGTTTTAGCGGGGGGCTACAATGAGCAGTTCTTC. Its protein product is CASSQVLAGGYNEQFF.